This passage covers 3 T cell receptor beta chains from one sample sequenced in a study of OX40 agonist ivuxolimab in advanced cancers. To prepare the library, the immunoSEQ multiplex PCR assay was applied. TCRdb retrieved this table from immuneACCESS and kept in-frame rearrangements only. Not all clones are present; in checked studies, unresolved V genes account for under half, and no reason is known for the remainder. The sample table records about 73,000 clones; 80% to 90% of these occur just once. 0.4% to 0.55% of the sample goes to the ten largest clones. Sequences were derived from CD4+ or CD8+ T cells sorted from blood, sampled in a trial of the OX40 agonist ivuxolimab. The source is an adult with an advanced solid tumor such as melanoma, head and neck, liver or kidney cancer.

The J gene is TRBJ2-5, the V gene TRBV6-1, with TRBD1 identical over 10 bases. The CDR3 sequence is 15 residues long. From germline, CDR1 is MNHNS and CDR2 SASEGT. V trimming: 3 bases; J trimming: 4 bases; junction bases outside the gene matches: 5. The CDR3 loop reads CASSDGQGGRETQYF. The CDR3 coding sequence is TGTGCCAGCAGTGATGGACAGGGGGGAAGAGAGACCCAGTACTTC.

The V call is TRBV2, the J call TRBJ2-5, with D perhaps TRBD1 (6 bases). The CDR3 contains 15 residues. The ends were cut back, 1 base at V and 4 bases at J, with 13 bases in the middle. Germline V gene lookup returns CDR1 SNHLY and CDR2 FYNNEI. The CDR3 DNA reads as TGTGCCAGCAGTGAAGGCCCGGGACAACGAGAGACCCAGTACTTC. This gives the protein CASSEGPGQRETQYF.

The sample holds a few counts of this clone. V and J are TRBV29-1 and TRBJ1-1; tentative D call: TRBD1 (5 bases). Germline CDR1 SQVTM, CDR2 ANQGSEA. The V and J ends lost 3 bases and 0 bases respectively, with 8 bases between them. The length of the CDR3 is 13 residues. CDR3 nucleotide sequence: TGCAGCGTTGATCGGGGGATGAACACTGAAGCTTTCTTT. It is translated as CSVDRGMNTEAFF.